This T cell receptor beta chain was identified during a study of T cells in Graves' hyperthyroidism and ophthalmopathy. The V gene lost 5 bases and the J gene lost 2 bases, with 12 bases spanning the gap. The CDR3 spans 14 residues. In germline, CDR1 is SEHNR, CDR2 FQNEAQ (reference sequence). This clonotype was observed a handful of times. RNA transcripts gave rise to amplified TCR beta CDR3 regions. The TCR CDR3 first-round RT-PCR relied on the HTBI primer set. Via MiXCR, TCRdb re-called the multiplex PCR reads, giving one row per CDR3 protein. Of approximately 330,000 distinct CDR3 sequences in the sample, 18% are singletons; the top ten hold 45% to 55%. Hyperthyroidism was newly diagnosed in patients aged 18 to 65 (duration under 2 months).

The receptor comes from a woman aged 45-59 years with Graves' hyperthyroidism. This sequence joins TRBV7-9 and TRBJ2-5, with D maybe TRBD1 (5 bases). Sequenced material: blood. The CDR3 DNA reads as TGTGCCAGCAGCACCGAAGGGGTGCAAGAGACCCAGTACTTC. It is translated as CASSTEGVQETQYF.